This T cell receptor (beta chain) was identified in a study of control samples from healthy donors and cancer patients. The table came from immunoSEQ multiplex PCR; TCRdb's copy has only in-frame clones and leaves some out. The table records about 110,000 clones, around 89% of them present only once. Germline CDR1 is SGHVS and CDR2 is FNYEAQ. The CDR3 sequence is 16 residues long. Trimming shortened V by 3 bases and J by 0 bases, and 14 bases separated the two germline ends. The J gene is TRBJ1-1, the V gene TRBV7-6; perhaps TRBD1 as D (6 bases). Sequenced: blood. This sequence originates from a woman in her forties or fifties in good health. The CDR3 DNA reads TGTGCCAGCAGCTTTCCACCGGGACAAATGAACACTGAAGCTTTCTTT. Translating it yields CASSFPPGQMNTEAFF.